Following are 15 T cell receptor beta chains from one sample sequenced in a study of shared clonotypes between healthy human individuals. The assay was immunoSEQ multiplex PCR, and TCRdb's table has in-frame clones only and misses some. The table has some 2.1 million clones, 85% to 95% seen once. The specimen was naive CD4+ T cells sorted from blood. Subset denoted: CD45RA+ positively selected. Receptors were obtained from a man between 18 and 35 years old in good health.

As for this clone: One base away lies a much larger clone, so this may be a sequencing read error. The chain carries TRBV7-2 and TRBJ1-2; unclear D gene. The CDR3 spans 13 residues. The V gene lost 5 bases and the J gene lost 2 bases, with 9 bases spanning the gap. The germline gives CDR1 SGHTA, CDR2 FQGNSA. The CDR3 loop is CASSLDENYGYTF. In DNA form, the CDR3 reads TGTGCCAGCAGCCTAGACGAGAACTATGGCTACACCTTC.

V is TRBV18 and J is TRBJ2-7; perhaps TRBD1 as D (6 bases). The CDR3 totals 15 residues. In germline, CDR1 is KGHSH, CDR2 LQKENI. V shed 0 bases and J shed 6 bases, with 15 bases lying between them. The CDR3 here is CASSPPQGYPGEQYF. The CDR3 DNA sequence: TGTGCCAGCTCACCACCGCAGGGGTATCCGGGCGAGCAGTACTTC.

This clone was counted a single time. V usage is TRBV6-5 and J usage is TRBJ1-6; 10 bases fit TRBD1. The J segment lost 8 bases and the V segment lost 5 bases, leaving 6 bases of the junction unmatched. The CDR3 runs to 15 residues. The germline gives CDR1 MNHEY, CDR2 SVGAGI. The DNA for the CDR3 is TGTGCCAGCAGTGGCGGACAGGGGGGATATTCACCCCTCCACTTT. This sequence encodes CASSGGQGGYSPLHF.

The chain uses TRBV7-2 and TRBJ1-5; 7 bases map to TRBD1. V dropped 5 bases and J dropped 2; count of bases not matched to a gene: 6. The CDR3 loop spans 15 amino acids. Looked up from germline, CDR1 is SGHTA and CDR2 is FQGNSA. Written as DNA, the CDR3 is TGTGCCAGCAGCATTATCGGGACAGGCAATCAGCCCCAGCATTTT. Protein: CASSIIGTGNQPQHF.

The chain employs TRBV7-9 and TRBJ1-4; no definite D call. Germline V CDR1 and CDR2: SEHNR, FQNEAQ (reference sequence). The CDR3 totals 17 residues. Trimming pared 0 bases from V and 5 bases from J, leaving 16 bases between. For the CDR3, the DNA is TGTGCCAGCAGCTTAGCGAGGATCTCCAGACGAAATGAAAAACTGTTTTTT. This encodes CASSLARISRRNEKLFF.

This chain uses TRBV2 with TRBJ2-3; unclear D gene. V was cut by 7 bases and J by 4 bases, with 12 bases left in between. The CDR3 consists of 13 residues. The germline V gene has CDR1 SNHLY and CDR2 FYNNEI. In DNA, the CDR3 is TGTGCCAGCACTATCGCCCCATCAGATACGCAGTATTTT. As protein: CASTIAPSDTQYF. The full variable domain, in which reference TRBV2 and TRBJ2-3 provide the parts outside the CDR3, is EPEVTQTPSHQVTQMGQEVILRCVPISNHLYFYWYRQILGQKVEFLVSFYNNEISEKSEIFDDQFSVERPDGSNFTLKIRSTKLEDSAMYFCASTIAPSDTQYFGPGTRLTVL.

The genes are TRBV9 and TRBJ2-7, with D possibly being TRBD2 (5 bases). Germline-derived CDR1 and CDR2 are SGDLS and YYNGEE. The CDR3 consists of 11 residues. V was clipped by 8 bases and J by 2 bases, with 8 bases between them. CDR3 sequence (DNA): TGTGCCAGGGACTGGGCCTACGAGCAGTACTTC. This sequence encodes CARDWAYEQYF. Full variable domain (remainder filled in from reference TRBV9 and TRBJ2-7): DSGVTQTPKHLITATGQRVTLRCSPRSGDLSVYWYQQSLDQGLQFLIQYYNGEERAKGNILERFSAQQFPDLHSELNLSSLELGDSALYFCARDWAYEQYFGPGTRLTVT.

The V and J genes are TRBV19 and TRBJ2-6, with no clear D. This CDR3 spans 15 amino acids. Germline V lookup: CDR1 LNHDA, CDR2 SQIVND (reference sequence). Trimming shortened V by 4 bases and J by 0 bases, and 7 bases separated the two germline ends. CDR3 sequence (DNA): TGTGCCAGTAGTAATCGGATCTCTGGGGCCAACGTCCTGACTTTC. Amino acid sequence: CASSNRISGANVLTF.

The chain employs TRBV2 and TRBJ2-7; D might be TRBD2 (5 bases). Trimming took 2 bases from V and 3 from J, leaving 11 bases between them. This CDR3 comprises 14 residues. Looked up from germline, CDR1 is SNHLY and CDR2 is FYNNEI. The CDR3 DNA sequence: TGTGCCAGCAGTGAATGGCTAGCCGGCTACGAGCAGTACTTC. Amino acid sequence: CASSEWLAGYEQYF.

The CDR3 DNA reads TGTGCCAGCAGCGGTACAGGGATAACTAATGAAAAACTGTTTTTT. This translates into CASSGTGITNEKLFF. V usage is TRBV6-1 and J usage is TRBJ1-4, with a tentative D call TRBD1 (6 bases). CDR1 and CDR2 from the germline V gene are MNHNS and SASEGT. The CDR3 extends over 15 amino acids. V lost 6 bases to trimming and J lost 1 base, with 12 bases between them.

This chain connects TRBV2 to TRBJ2-1; D is uncertain. CDR3 length equals 12 residues. CDR1 is SNHLY and CDR2 is FYNNEI in the germline V gene. V dropped 5 bases and J dropped 5 bases, with 7 bases sitting between them. The CDR3: CASSPQDNEQFF. The CDR3 region has the DNA TGTGCCAGCAGTCCCCAGGACAATGAGCAGTTCTTC.

The J gene is TRBJ1-1, the V gene TRBV28; D perhaps matches TRBD1 (5 bases). Germline loops: CDR1 MDHEN, CDR2 SYDVKM. V was cut by 1 base and J by 9 bases, with 12 bases left in between. This CDR3 is built from 13 residues. The CDR3 region is CASSLFPRGQAFF. In nucleotides, the CDR3 is TGTGCCAGCAGTTTATTCCCTCGGGGCCAAGCTTTCTTT.

This chain joins TRBV1 and TRBJ2-7; the table calls TRBD2, which could not be checked here. TRBV1 is deemed a pseudogene. The CDR3 length is 16 residues. The CDR3 sequence is CTSSQEGTSGIYEQYF. The CDR3 DNA is TGCACCAGCAGCCAAGAGGGGACTAGCGGGATATACGAGCAGTACTTC.

The J gene is TRBJ2-2, the V gene TRBV27, with D unresolved. This CDR3 is 13 amino acids long. Trimming took off 3 bases at V and 6 bases at J, with 8 bases between the two ends. Germline CDR1 and CDR2: MNHEY and SMNVEV (reference sequence). CDR3 region: CASSFPGAGELFF. The CDR3 DNA reads as TGTGCCAGCAGTTTCCCGGGTGCCGGGGAGCTGTTTTTT.

About this clone itself: The same CDR3 arises from other DNA sequences in this sample as well. The rearrangement joins TRBV30 to TRBJ1-2, with D unclear. Germline loops: CDR1 GTSNPN, CDR2 SVGIG (reference sequence). V gave up 3 bases and J gave up 1 base, with 6 bases separating them. CDR3 size: 12 residues. The CDR3 is CAWSQDNYGYTF. The DNA for the CDR3 is TGTGCCTGGAGCCAGGATAACTATGGCTACACCTTC.